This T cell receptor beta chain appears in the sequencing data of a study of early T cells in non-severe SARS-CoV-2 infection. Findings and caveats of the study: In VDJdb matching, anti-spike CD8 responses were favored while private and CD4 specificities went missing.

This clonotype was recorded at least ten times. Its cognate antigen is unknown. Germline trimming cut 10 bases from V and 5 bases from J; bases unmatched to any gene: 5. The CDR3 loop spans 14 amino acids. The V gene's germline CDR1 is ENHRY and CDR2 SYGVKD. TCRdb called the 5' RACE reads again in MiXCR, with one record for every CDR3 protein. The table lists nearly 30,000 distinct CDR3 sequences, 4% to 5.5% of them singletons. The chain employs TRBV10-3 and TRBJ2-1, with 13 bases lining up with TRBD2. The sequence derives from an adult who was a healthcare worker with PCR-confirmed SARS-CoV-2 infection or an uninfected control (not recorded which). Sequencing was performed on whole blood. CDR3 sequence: CASLGTSGDNEQFF. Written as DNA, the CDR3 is TGTGCCAGCCTCGGGACTAGCGGGGACAATGAGCAGTTCTTC.